This paragraph covers one TCR beta chain sequence. This clone was picked up one time. Its antigen has not been determined. Base qualities are not recorded, but no much larger clone differs from it by a single base. This entry is derived from a study of follicular helper T cells after annual influenza vaccination (dated by TCRdb to between 2016 and 2019). Broadly, across the study: After each seasonal influenza vaccination, blood samples were collected on days 0, 7 and 28. To look at recall of cTfh clones, some subjects were tracked through successive annual vaccinations covering the 2013-2014, 2014-2015 and 2015-2016 seasons. One week after vaccination, a second recruited cohort of 12 to 13 subjects (Table S1) displayed a similar ICOS+CD38+ cTfh response. Multi-year samples were available for six subjects, with four spanning two vaccination seasons and two spanning three seasons. The 2015 samples were processed right after collection, while the 2013-2014 samples were cryopreserved. What the work shows at the level of the full study, not this receptor alone: Because only roughly 9.5-20% of the analyzed cells gave productive TCRB sequences, there was no way to sample rare clonotypes. ICOS+CD38+ cTfh clonality correlated with the frequency of that population, and its change correlated with the change in circulating plasmablast frequency. A recurrent oligoclonal ICOS+CD38+ cTfh response containing tetramer and AIM influenza-specific clonotypes was recalled by successive annual vaccinations. Day 7 ICOS+CD38+ clones were most often found later in ICOS-CD38- cTfh, suggesting that subset may serve as a memory reservoir.

The label giving this sample's time point can be read as: 2014-2015 season, pre-vaccination. Adults were given seasonal inactivated influenza vaccine (Fluvarix), and sorted blood CD4 subsets were followed by TCRB sequencing before and after vaccination. To be eligible, subjects had to live in the community and must not have received influenza vaccine in the previous 6 months. Influenza vaccine contraindications, substance abuse, HIV/AIDS, active malignancy, immunomodulatory medication and active illness such as respiratory infection were included among the exclusion criteria. Per time point, between about 40 and 100 mL of blood was sampled. Circulating Tfh were defined as non-naive CD4+CXCR5+PD-1+ cells and sorted into ICOS+CD38+ and ICOS-CD38- fractions. Either Ficoll-Paque PLUS or SepMate separation was used to isolate PBMC. Before DNA extraction, cell subsets were sorted from PBMC on a BD FACS Aria.

Library preparation used the immunoSEQ multiplex PCR assay. Adaptive Biotechnologies handled the TCRB amplification, library preparation, sequencing and preliminary bioinformatics at Survey level resolution. For TCRB sequencing, genomic DNA from the sorted cTfh populations was amplified by multiplex PCR. In the source study's methods: Clonality was calculated in R as 1 minus normalized Shannon entropy, and the Gini index was computed with the R package ineq. The overlap score was defined as the summed counts of shared sequences divided by the total counts of all sequences in both compared samples. The significance of shared clonotypes was tested with Fisher's exact test, assuming a theoretical repertoire of 10^7 TCRB sequences. TCRdb's version of the immuneACCESS table is confined to in-frame rearrangements and falls short of the full clone set. An unresolved V gene accounts for under half of the shortfall where checked; the remainder is of unknown origin. D and trimming were read from the DNA, whereas the V and J calls and clone size are those reported in that table. The table for this sample lists 28,000 or so clones; about four fifths of them were counted only once. The ten most abundant clones make up roughly 1.3% of the sample.

Reading the germline V gene gives CDR1 SGHRS and CDR2 YFSETQ. V has 0 bases trimmed and J has 4 bases trimmed; junction bases matching no gene number 20. The cysteine opens and the phenylalanine closes a CDR3 of 22 amino acids. The retained sequence is limited to the CDR3, 66 bases, with the frame set at the first base. This sequence originates from an adult who received the influenza vaccine. Specimen: CXCR5+ CD38- circulating T follicular helper cells from blood, collected on the day of influenza vaccination. Taken with the paper, the label for cell subset or site translates to: circulating Tfh, non-naive CD4+CXCR5+PD-1+ (ICOS+CD38+ or ICOS-CD38-). This receptor chain uses TRBV5-1 and TRBJ2-7, and 15 junction bases match TRBD2. The DNA sequence is TGCGCCAGCAGCTTGGTGCCTCAGTCTCCGGGACTAGCGGGAGGATCTACTTACGAGCAGTACTTC. Translation gives CASSLVPQSPGLAGGSTYEQYF.